The following is a T cell receptor (beta chain) sequence with its context. Its antigen is not identified. The data belong to a study of beta chain features in type 1 diabetes. Study outcomes and limitations: The study found that naive, central memory and Treg TCRB repertoires appeared more similar in patients than in healthy donors. People with Type 1 diabetes carried modestly yet significantly shorter TCRB CDR3s in all four CD4+ subsets.

The germline V gene encodes CDR1 SGHDN and CDR2 FVKESK. V was shortened by 0 bases and J by 10 bases, with 12 bases between the two germline ends. The CDR3 has 13 residues. TCRB transcripts that were expressed got sequenced, as all of the isolated RNA had been reverse transcribed. Libraries were prepared by immunoSEQ multiplex PCR; TCRdb keeps only in-frame clonotypes and omits some of them. The table lists around 340,000 clones, roughly 8.8% of them singletons. Populations obtained by sorting all exceeded 98% purity. Source material: central memory CD4+ T cells from blood. This TCR was sampled from a young man with type 1 diabetes. The rearrangement links TRBV14 to TRBJ2-5; D is perhaps TRBD2 (6 bases). The CDR3 loop is CASSQDRRGIQYF. The CDR3 nucleotides are TGTGCCAGCAGCCAAGATCGGCGGGGCATCCAGTACTTC.